These 18 T cell receptor beta chains share one sample of origin, sequenced in a study of CD8 T cells in Susac syndrome. RNA in amounts of roughly 0.45 to 1 ug was reverse transcribed with random hexamers. TCRdb redid the calling of the immunoSEQ multiplex PCR reads with MiXCR, one entry per CDR3 protein. The table lists roughly 200,000 distinct CDR3 sequences, 85% to 95% of them singletons. The sequencing sample was made of CD4+ T cells from PBMCs. The receptors come from a human donor in good health.

This clonotype was seen just once. The CDR3 protein is CATSREGWSQPQHF. CDR3 nucleotides: TGTGCCACCAGCAGAGAAGGTTGGAGTCAGCCCCAGCATTTT. This sequence joins TRBV15 and TRBJ1-5; D is undetermined. Germline lookup yields CDR1 LNHNV and CDR2 YYDKDF (reference sequence). CDR3 size: 14 residues. Trimming pared 0 bases from V and 6 bases from J, leaving 9 bases between.

The rearrangement uses TRBV7-2 and TRBJ2-3; D is ambiguous. This CDR3 spans 14 amino acids. The V and J ends lost 5 bases and 2 bases respectively, with 11 bases between them. The germline V gene has CDR1 SGHTA and CDR2 FQGNSA. DNA of the CDR3: TGTGCCAGCAGCCCGCGTCCCCCCACAGATACGCAGTATTTT. Translated: CASSPRPPTDTQYF.

The CDR3 loop reads CASSLRRGNTGELFF. Written as DNA, the CDR3 is TGTGCCAGCAGCTTGAGGCGGGGGAACACCGGGGAGCTGTTTTTT. The rearrangement uses TRBV5-4 and TRBJ2-2; possibly TRBD2 for D (6 bases). Trimming left V 1 base short and J 1 base short, with 8 bases between. The CDR3 is made up of 15 amino acids. Looked up from germline, CDR1 is SGHNT and CDR2 is YYREEE (reference sequence).

This clonotype was found once. V gene TRBV29-1 combines with J gene TRBJ1-2; D is possibly TRBD1 (5 bases). V was shortened by 4 bases and J by 5 bases, with 11 bases between the two germline ends. CDR1 and CDR2 from the germline V gene are SQVTM and ANQGSEA. The length of the CDR3 is 12 residues. The CDR3 nucleotides read TGCAGCGTTGCGGGACTCAAGTATGGCTACACCTTC. This gives the protein CSVAGLKYGYTF.

The chain joins TRBV7-9 to TRBJ2-1; 7 positions match TRBD1. This CDR3 spans 14 amino acids. Trimming cost V 4 bases and J 4 bases; bases outside gene matches: 4. The germline V gene encodes CDR1 SEHNR and CDR2 FQNEAQ (reference sequence). The CDR3 DNA reads as TGTGCCAGCAGCTCCCGGGACAGATACAATGAGCAGTTCTTC. Its translation is CASSSRDRYNEQFF.

The chain joins TRBV20-1 to TRBJ2-7, with 7 nucleotides matching TRBD1. Germline V gene lookup returns CDR1 DFQATT and CDR2 SNEGSKA (reference sequence). V shed 6 bases and J 4 bases; nucleotides not matched to a gene: 21. The CDR3 is 17 residues long. CDR3 sequence: CSAWGQTKYGVVYEQYF. The DNA of the CDR3 is TGCAGTGCCTGGGGACAGACCAAATACGGTGTGGTTTACGAGCAGTACTTC.

V gene TRBV15 combines with J gene TRBJ2-1, with TRBD2 matching over 11 bases. V was pared by 0 bases and J by 6 bases, with 4 bases of the junction left unmatched. CDR1 is LNHNV and CDR2 is YYDKDF in the germline V gene (reference sequence). This CDR3 has 16 amino acids. CDR3 region: CATSRDLAGGSNEQFF. The DNA of the CDR3 is TGTGCCACCAGCAGAGACCTAGCGGGGGGATCCAATGAGCAGTTCTTC.

This CDR3 is CASSYSGTPWGEQYF. The CDR3 coding sequence is TGTGCCAGCAGTTACTCCGGGACTCCTTGGGGCGAGCAGTACTTC. This chain joins TRBV6-6 and TRBJ2-7; weak D call: TRBD2 (6 bases). This CDR3 has 15 residues. Germline values: CDR1 MNHNY, CDR2 SVGAGI (reference sequence). V gave up 0 bases and J gave up 6 bases, with 15 bases separating them.

V and J are TRBV20-1 and TRBJ2-7; 10 positions agree with TRBD1. From germline, CDR1 is DFQATT and CDR2 SNEGSKA (reference sequence). With V trimmed by 1 base and J by 2 bases, 5 bases remained unmatched. CDR3 length: 15 residues. CDR3 residues: CSARGGTGVPYEQYF. In DNA, the CDR3 is TGCAGTGCTAGAGGGGGGACAGGGGTCCCCTACGAGCAGTACTTC.

The chain's CDR3 is CSAPTSGTYEQYV. The CDR3 DNA is TGCAGTGCACCGACTAGCGGGACCTACGAGCAGTACGTC. The chain links TRBV20-1 to TRBJ2-7, with 11 positions matching TRBD2. V dropped 6 bases and J dropped 2; count of bases not matched to a gene: 3. CDR1 and CDR2 from the germline V gene are DFQATT and SNEGSKA (reference sequence). CDR3 length: 13 residues.

The genes are TRBV29-1 and TRBJ2-2; 12 bases map to TRBD2. V shed 4 bases and J 6 bases; nucleotides not matched to a gene: 3. The germline CDR1 and CDR2 sequences are SQVTM and ANQGSEA. There are 14 residues in the CDR3. The CDR3 DNA reads as TGCAGCGTTGGACTAGCGGGAGTAGCCGGGGAGCTGTTTTTT. Amino acids: CSVGLAGVAGELFF.

V usage is TRBV20-1 and J usage is TRBJ2-1; 13 bases are shared with TRBD2. V was clipped by 6 bases and J by 2 bases; unmatched bases: 1. The CDR3 is 14 residues long. CDR1 DFQATT and CDR2 SNEGSKA come from the germline V gene (reference sequence). The CDR3: CSAGLAGAYNEQFF. CDR3 DNA sequence: TGCAGTGCCGGACTAGCGGGGGCCTACAATGAGCAGTTCTTC.

The gene calls are TRBV20-1 and TRBJ2-4; tentatively, D is TRBD1 (6 bases). The CDR3 consists of 14 residues. Germline CDR1 DFQATT, CDR2 SNEGSKA (reference sequence). V was trimmed by 6 bases and J by 1 base, leaving 13 bases between them. The CDR3, as DNA: TGCAGTGCGTTCCTAAGGGGGGCCAAAAACATTCAGTACTTC. Its protein is CSAFLRGAKNIQYF.

The chain links TRBV18 to TRBJ2-3; TRBD1 aligns across 8 bases. The CDR3 is made up of 15 amino acids. The germline V gene encodes CDR1 KGHSH and CDR2 LQKENI. The J segment lost 5 bases and the V segment lost 6 bases, leaving 10 bases of the junction unmatched. The CDR3 DNA is TGTGCCAGCTCGCTCCAGGGGGCGCGTGGAGATACGCAGTATTTT. Translating gives CASSLQGARGDTQYF.

This rearrangement joins TRBV29-1 to TRBJ2-7; TRBD1 might be the D (6 bases). The germline gives CDR1 SQVTM, CDR2 ANQGSEA. V was pared by 6 bases and J by 4 bases, with 10 bases between. This CDR3 is built from 11 residues. The CDR3, as DNA: TGCAGCGTGGGGACAACTTACGAGCAGTACGTC. Amino acids: CSVGTTYEQYV.

The CDR3 DNA sequence: TGCAGTGCTAAGACCGGGACGGGGTTTAGTCCCCAGCATTTT. Its protein is CSAKTGTGFSPQHF. The rearrangement joins TRBV20-1 to TRBJ1-5; weak D call: TRBD1 (5 bases). The germline V gene encodes CDR1 DFQATT and CDR2 SNEGSKA (reference sequence). The CDR3 totals 14 residues. Trimming stripped 4 bases from V and 10 bases from J, with 20 bases between.

The genes are TRBV12-3 or TRBV12-4 and TRBJ2-6; no reliable D call. Trimming pared 5 bases from V and 1 base from J, leaving 6 bases between. This CDR3 is built from 14 residues. In DNA, the CDR3 is TGTGCCAGCAGTGGTCGATCTGGGGCCAACGTCCTGACTTTC. It codes for CASSGRSGANVLTF.

V gene TRBV5-1 combines with J gene TRBJ2-1; D unresolved. The CDR3 has 15 amino acids. Germline lookup yields CDR1 SGHRS and CDR2 YFSETQ. V gave up 2 bases and J gave up 4 bases, with 13 bases separating them. For the CDR3, the DNA is TGCGCCAGCAGCTTAGACTTAAACCTATACAATGAGCAGTTCTTC. Its translation is CASSLDLNLYNEQFF.